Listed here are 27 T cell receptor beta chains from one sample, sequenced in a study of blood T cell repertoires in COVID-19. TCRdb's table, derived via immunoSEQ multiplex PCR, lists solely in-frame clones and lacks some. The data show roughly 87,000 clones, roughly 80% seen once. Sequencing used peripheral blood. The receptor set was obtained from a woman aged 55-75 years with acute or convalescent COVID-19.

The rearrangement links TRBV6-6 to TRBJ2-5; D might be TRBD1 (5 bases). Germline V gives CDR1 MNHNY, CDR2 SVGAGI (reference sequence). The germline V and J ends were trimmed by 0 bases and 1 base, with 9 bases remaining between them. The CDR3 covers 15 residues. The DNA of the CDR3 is TGTGCCAGCAGTTACTCTTTAGACAGCCAAGAGACCCAGTACTTC. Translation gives CASSYSLDSQETQYF.

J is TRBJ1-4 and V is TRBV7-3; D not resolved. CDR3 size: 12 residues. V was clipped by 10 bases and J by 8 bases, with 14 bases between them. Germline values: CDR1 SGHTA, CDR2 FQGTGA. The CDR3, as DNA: TGTGCCACCACCCAACCCCGGGAAAAACTGTTTTTT. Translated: CATTQPREKLFF.

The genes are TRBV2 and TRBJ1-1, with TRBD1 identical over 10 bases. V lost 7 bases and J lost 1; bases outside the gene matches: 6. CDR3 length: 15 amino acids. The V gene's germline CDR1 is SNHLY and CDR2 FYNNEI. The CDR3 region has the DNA TGTGCCAGCAAGGGACAGGGGCTTCGGAACACTGAAGCTTTCTTT. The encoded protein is CASKGQGLRNTEAFF.

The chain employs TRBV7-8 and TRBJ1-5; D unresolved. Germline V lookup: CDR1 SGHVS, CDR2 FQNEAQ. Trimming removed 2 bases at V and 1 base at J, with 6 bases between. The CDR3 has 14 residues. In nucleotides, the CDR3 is TGTGCCAGCAGCTTAATGAGGAGCAATCAGCCCCAGCATTTT. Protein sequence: CASSLMRSNQPQHF.

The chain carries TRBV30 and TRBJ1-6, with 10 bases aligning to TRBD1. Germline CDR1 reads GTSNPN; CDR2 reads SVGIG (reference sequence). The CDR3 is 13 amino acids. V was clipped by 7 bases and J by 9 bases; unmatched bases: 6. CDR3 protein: CASDRGLGSPLHF. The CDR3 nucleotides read TGTGCCTCCGACAGGGGGCTGGGTTCACCCCTCCACTTT.

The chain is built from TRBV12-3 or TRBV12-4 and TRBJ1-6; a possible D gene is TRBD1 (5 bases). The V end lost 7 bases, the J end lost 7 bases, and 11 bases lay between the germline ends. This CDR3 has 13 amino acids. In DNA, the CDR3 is TGTGCCAGCACGACCAGGGTGAATTCACCCCTCCACTTT. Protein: CASTTRVNSPLHF.

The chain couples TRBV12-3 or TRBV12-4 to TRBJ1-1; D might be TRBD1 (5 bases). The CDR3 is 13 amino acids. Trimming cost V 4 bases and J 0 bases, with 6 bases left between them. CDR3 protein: CASSWGVNTEAFF. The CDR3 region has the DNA TGTGCCAGCAGTTGGGGGGTGAACACTGAAGCTTTCTTT.

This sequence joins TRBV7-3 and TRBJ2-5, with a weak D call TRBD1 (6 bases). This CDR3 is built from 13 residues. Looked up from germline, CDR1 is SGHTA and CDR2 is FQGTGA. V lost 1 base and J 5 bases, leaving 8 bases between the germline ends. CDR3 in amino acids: CASSLKGVETQYF. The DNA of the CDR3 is TGTGCCAGCAGCTTAAAGGGGGTGGAGACCCAGTACTTC.

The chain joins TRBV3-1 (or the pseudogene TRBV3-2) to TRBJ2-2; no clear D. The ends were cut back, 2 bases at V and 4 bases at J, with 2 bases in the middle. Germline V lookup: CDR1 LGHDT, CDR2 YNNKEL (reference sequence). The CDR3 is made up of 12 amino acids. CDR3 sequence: CASSQLTGELFF. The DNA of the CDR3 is TGTGCCAGCAGCCAACTCACCGGGGAGCTGTTTTTT.

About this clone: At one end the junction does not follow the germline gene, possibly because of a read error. The CDR3 nucleotides are TGCCCCAGCAACCCCGCCGGGCCGGGGGGGGAGACCCAGTACTTC. This encodes CPSNPAGPGGETQYF. V is TRBV5-1 and J is TRBJ2-5, with 8 bases identical to TRBD2. The CDR3 length is 15 residues. Germline V gives CDR1 SGHRS, CDR2 YFSETQ. Looking up the rest from reference TRBV5-1 and TRBJ2-5 gives the full variable domain: KAGVTQTPRYLIKTRGQQVTLSCSPISGHRSVSWYQQTPGQGLQFLFEYFSETQRNKGNFPGRFSGRQFSNSRSEMNVSTLELGDSALYLCPSNPAGPGGETQYFGPGTRLLVL.

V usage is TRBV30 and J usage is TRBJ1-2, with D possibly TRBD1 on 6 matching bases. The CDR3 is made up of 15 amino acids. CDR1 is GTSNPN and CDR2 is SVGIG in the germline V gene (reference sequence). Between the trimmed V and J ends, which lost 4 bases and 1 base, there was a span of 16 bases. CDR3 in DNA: TGTGCCTGGAAGACCTGGGGACACCTTAACTATGGCTACACCTTC. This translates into CAWKTWGHLNYGYTF.

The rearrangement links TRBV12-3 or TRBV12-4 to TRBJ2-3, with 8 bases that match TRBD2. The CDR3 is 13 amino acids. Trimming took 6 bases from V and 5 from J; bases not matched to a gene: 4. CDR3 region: CASRPGGQDTQYF. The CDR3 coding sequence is TGTGCCAGCAGGCCGGGGGGGCAAGATACGCAGTATTTT.

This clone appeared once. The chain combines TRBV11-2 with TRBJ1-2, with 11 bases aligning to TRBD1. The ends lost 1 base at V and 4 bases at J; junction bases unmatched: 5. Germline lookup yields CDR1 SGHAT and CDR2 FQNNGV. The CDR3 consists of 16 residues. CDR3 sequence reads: CASSLAPGQGAYGYTF. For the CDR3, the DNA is TGTGCCAGCAGCTTAGCCCCCGGACAGGGGGCCTATGGCTACACCTTC.

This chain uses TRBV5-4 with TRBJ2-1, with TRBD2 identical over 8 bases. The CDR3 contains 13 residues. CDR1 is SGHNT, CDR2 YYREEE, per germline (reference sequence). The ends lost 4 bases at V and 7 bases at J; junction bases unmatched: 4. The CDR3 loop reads CASSLKRGNEQFF. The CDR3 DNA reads TGTGCCAGCAGCCTAAAGCGGGGGAATGAGCAGTTCTTC.

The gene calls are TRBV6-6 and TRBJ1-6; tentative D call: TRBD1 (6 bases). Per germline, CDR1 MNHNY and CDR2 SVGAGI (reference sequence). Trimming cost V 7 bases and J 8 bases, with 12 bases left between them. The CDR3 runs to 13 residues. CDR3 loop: CASTGVGDSPLHF. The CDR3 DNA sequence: TGTGCCAGCACAGGGGTGGGAGATTCACCCCTCCACTTT.

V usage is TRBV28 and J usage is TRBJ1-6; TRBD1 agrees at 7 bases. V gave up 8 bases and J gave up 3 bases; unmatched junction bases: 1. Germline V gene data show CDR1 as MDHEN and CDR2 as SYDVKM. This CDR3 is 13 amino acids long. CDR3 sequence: CASRDSYNSPLHF. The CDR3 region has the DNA TGTGCCAGCCGGGACAGCTATAATTCACCCCTCCACTTT. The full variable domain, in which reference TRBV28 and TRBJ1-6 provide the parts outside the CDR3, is DVKVTQSSRYLVKRTGEKVFLECVQDMDHENMFWYRQDPGLGLRLIYFSYDVKMKEKGDIPEGYSVSREKKERFSLILESASTNQTSMYLCASRDSYNSPLHFGNGTRLTVT.

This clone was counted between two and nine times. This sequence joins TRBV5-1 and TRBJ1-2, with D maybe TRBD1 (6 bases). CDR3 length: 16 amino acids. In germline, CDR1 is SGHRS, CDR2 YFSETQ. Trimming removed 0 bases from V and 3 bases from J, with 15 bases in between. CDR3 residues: CASSLGGTGSHYGYTF. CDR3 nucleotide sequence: TGCGCCAGCAGCTTGGGAGGTACAGGGAGTCACTATGGCTACACCTTC.

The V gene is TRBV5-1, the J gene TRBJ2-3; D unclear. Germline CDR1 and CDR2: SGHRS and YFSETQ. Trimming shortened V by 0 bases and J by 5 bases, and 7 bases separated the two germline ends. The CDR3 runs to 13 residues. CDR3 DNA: TGCGCCAGCAGCTTGGCCTCGGGAGATACGCAGTATTTT. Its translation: CASSLASGDTQYF.

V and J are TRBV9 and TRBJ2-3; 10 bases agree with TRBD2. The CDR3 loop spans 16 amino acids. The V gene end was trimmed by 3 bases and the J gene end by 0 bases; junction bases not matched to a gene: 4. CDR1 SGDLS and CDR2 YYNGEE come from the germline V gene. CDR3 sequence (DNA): TGTGCCAGCAGCGCCACTAGCGGGACAAGCACAGATACGCAGTATTTT. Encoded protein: CASSATSGTSTDTQYF.

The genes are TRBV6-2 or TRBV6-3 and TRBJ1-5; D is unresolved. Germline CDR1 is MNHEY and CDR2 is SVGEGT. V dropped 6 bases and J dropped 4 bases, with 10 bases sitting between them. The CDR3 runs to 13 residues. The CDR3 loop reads CASSPLQNQPQHF. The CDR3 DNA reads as TGTGCCAGCAGCCCCCTACAGAATCAGCCCCAGCATTTT.

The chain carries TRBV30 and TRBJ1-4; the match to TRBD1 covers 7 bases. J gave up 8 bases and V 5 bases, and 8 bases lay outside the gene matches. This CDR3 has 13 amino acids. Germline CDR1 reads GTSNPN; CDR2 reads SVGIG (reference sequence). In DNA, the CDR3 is TGTGCCTGGGCCCGGACAGGATCAGAAAAACTGTTTTTT. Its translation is CAWARTGSEKLFF. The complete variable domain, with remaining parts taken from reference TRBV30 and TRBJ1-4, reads SQTIHQWPATLVQPVGSPLSLECTVEGTSNPNLYWYRQAAGRGLQLLFYSVGIGQISSEVPQNLSASRPQDRQFILSSKKLLLSDSGFYLCAWARTGSEKLFFGSGTQLSVL.

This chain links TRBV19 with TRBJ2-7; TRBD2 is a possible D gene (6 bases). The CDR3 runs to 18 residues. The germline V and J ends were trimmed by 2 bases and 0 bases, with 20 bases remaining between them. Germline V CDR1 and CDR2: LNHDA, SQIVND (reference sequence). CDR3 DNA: TGTGCCAGTAGTATAAGACTCCCCAGGAGGGAGAGCTCCTACGAGCAGTACTTC. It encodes CASSIRLPRRESSYEQYF.

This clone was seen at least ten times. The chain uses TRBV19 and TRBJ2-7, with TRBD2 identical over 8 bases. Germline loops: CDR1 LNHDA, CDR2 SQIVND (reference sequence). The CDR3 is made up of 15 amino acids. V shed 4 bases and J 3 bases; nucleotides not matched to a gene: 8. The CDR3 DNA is TGTGCCAGTAGTACCAGGGTAGCGGGGAACTACGAGCAGTACTTC. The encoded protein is CASSTRVAGNYEQYF.

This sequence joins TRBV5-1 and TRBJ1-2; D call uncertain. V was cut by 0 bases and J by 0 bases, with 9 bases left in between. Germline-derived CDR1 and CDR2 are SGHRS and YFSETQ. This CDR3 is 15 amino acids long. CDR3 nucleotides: TGCGCCAGCAGCTTGGTGCCTACTCCTAACTATGGCTACACCTTC. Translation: CASSLVPTPNYGYTF.

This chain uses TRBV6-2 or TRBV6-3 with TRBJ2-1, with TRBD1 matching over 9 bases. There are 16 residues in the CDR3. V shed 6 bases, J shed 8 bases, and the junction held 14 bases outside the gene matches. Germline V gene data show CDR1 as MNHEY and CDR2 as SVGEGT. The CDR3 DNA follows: TGTGCCAGCAGCTCTGAATTGGGACAGGGTCAGGATGAGCAGTTCTTC. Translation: CASSSELGQGQDEQFF.

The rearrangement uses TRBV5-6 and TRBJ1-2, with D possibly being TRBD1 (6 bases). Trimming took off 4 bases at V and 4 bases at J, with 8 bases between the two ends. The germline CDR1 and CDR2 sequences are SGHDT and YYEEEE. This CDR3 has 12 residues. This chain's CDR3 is CASSIQGYGYTF. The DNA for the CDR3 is TGTGCCAGCAGCATACAGGGCTATGGCTACACCTTC. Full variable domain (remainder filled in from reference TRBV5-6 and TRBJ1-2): DAGVTQSPTHLIKTRGQQVTLRCSPKSGHDTVSWYQQALGQGPQFIFQYYEEEERQRGNFPDRFSGHQFPNYSSELNVNALLLGDSALYLCASSIQGYGYTFGSGTRLTVV.

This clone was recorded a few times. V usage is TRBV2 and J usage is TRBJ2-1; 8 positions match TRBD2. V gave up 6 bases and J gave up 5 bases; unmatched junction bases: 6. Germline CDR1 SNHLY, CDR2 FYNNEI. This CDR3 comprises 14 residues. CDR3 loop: CASRDTSGHNEQFF. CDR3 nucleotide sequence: TGTGCCAGCAGGGACACTAGCGGCCACAATGAGCAGTTCTTC. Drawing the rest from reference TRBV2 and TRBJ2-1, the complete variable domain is EPEVTQTPSHQVTQMGQEVILRCVPISNHLYFYWYRQILGQKVEFLVSFYNNEISEKSEIFDDQFSVERPDGSNFTLKIRSTKLEDSAMYFCASRDTSGHNEQFFGPGTRLTVL.